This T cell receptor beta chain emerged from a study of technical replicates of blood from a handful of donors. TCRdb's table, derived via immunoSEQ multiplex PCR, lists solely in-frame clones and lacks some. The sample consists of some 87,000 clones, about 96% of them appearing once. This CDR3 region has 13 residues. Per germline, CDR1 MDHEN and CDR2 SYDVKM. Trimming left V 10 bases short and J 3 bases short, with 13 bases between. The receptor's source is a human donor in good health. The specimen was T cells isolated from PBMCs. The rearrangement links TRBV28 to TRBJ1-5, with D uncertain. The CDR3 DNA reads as TGTGCCATTTCACCAGGTCTCAATCAGCCCCAGCATTTT. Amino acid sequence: CAISPGLNQPQHF.